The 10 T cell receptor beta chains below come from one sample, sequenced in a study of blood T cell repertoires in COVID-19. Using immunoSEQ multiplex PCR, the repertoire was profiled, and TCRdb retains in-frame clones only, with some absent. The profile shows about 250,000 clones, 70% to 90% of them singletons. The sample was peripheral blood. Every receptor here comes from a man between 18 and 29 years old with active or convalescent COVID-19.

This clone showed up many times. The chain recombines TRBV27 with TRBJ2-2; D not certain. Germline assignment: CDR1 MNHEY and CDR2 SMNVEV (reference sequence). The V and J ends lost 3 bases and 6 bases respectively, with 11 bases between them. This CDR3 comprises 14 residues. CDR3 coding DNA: TGTGCCAGCAGTTTTTCACTTGGTTCCGGGGAGCTGTTTTTT. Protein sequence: CASSFSLGSGELFF.

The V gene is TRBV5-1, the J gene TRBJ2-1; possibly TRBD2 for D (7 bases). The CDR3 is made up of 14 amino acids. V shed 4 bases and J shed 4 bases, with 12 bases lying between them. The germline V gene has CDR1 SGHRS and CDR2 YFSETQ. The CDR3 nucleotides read TGCGCCAGCAGCCCGGGGGGCTTGTACAATGAGCAGTTCTTC. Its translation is CASSPGGLYNEQFF.

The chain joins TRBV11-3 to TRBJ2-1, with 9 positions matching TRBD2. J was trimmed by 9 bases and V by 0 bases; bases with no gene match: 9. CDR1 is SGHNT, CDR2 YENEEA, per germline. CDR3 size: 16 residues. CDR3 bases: TGTGCCAGCAGCTTAGATTTGGTAGCGGGAGACGTTGAGCAGTTCTTC. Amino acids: CASSLDLVAGDVEQFF.

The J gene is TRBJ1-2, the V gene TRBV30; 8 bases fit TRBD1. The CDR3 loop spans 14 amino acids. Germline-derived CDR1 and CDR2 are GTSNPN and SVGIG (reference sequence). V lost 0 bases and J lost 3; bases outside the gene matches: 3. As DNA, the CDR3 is TGTGCCTGGAGTGTGATGACAGGGGACTATGGCTACACCTTC. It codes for CAWSVMTGDYGYTF.

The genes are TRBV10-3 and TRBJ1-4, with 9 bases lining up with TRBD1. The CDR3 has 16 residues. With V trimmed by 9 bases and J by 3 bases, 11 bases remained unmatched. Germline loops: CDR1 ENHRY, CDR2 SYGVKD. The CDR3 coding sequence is TGTGCCATAAGCGACCGGGACAGGGCTCCTAATGAAAAACTGTTTTTT. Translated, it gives CAISDRDRAPNEKLFF.

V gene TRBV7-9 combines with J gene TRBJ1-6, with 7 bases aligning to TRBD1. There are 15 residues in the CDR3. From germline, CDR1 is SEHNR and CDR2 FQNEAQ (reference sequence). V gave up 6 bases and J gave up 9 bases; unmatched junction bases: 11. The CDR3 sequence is CASRPAGQLLSPLHF. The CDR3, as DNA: TGTGCCAGCAGACCTGCGGGACAGCTACTTTCACCCCTCCACTTT.

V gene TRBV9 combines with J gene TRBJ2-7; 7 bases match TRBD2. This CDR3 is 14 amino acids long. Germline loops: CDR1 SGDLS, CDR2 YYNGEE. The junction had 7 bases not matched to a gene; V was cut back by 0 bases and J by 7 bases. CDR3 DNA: TGTGCCAGCAGCGTAGGCGGGAGAGGATGGGAGCAGTACTTC. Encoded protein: CASSVGGRGWEQYF.

CDR3: CASSGGVPGNTIYF. The CDR3 DNA is TGCGCCAGCAGCGGAGGGGTTCCTGGAAACACCATATATTTT. V usage is TRBV5-1 and J usage is TRBJ1-3; D might be TRBD1 (5 bases). The germline V and J ends were trimmed by 4 bases and 2 bases, with 10 bases remaining between them. The CDR3 is made up of 14 amino acids. Germline CDR1 and CDR2: SGHRS and YFSETQ.

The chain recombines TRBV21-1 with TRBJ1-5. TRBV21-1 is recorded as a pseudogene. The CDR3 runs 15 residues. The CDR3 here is CASSFPGRMAQPQHF. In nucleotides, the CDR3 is TGTGCCAGCAGCTTTCCAGGGAGGATGGCACAGCCCCAGCATTTT.

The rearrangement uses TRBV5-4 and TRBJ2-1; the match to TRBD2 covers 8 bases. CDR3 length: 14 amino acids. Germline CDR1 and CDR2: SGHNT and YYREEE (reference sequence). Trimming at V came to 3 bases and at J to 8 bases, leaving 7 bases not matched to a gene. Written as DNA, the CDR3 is TGTGCCAGCAGCTCCGGGACTAGGATCTATGAGCAGTTCTTC. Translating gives CASSSGTRIYEQFF.